This T cell receptor beta chain was captured in a study of shared clonotypes between healthy human individuals. Naive CD8 isolation took CD45RO-negative cells positively selected for CCR7 and excluded terminally differentiated effector memory CD45RA+ cells. Only in-frame clones appear in the TCRdb table, and some are missing; sequencing was by immunoSEQ multiplex PCR. The sample lists millions of clones, about 95% occurring once. The V gene's germline CDR1 is SGHRS and CDR2 YFSETQ. V was trimmed by 0 bases and J by 3 bases, leaving 6 bases between them. The CDR3 has 14 residues. The chain joins TRBV5-1 to TRBJ2-2; tentatively, D is TRBD1 or TRBD2 (5 bases each). The origin of this receptor is a man aged 18 to 30 in good health. Sequences were obtained from naive CD8+ T cells sorted from blood. The CDR3: CASSLGGDTGELFF. The CDR3 bases are TGCGCCAGCAGCTTGGGAGGGGACACCGGGGAGCTGTTTTTT.